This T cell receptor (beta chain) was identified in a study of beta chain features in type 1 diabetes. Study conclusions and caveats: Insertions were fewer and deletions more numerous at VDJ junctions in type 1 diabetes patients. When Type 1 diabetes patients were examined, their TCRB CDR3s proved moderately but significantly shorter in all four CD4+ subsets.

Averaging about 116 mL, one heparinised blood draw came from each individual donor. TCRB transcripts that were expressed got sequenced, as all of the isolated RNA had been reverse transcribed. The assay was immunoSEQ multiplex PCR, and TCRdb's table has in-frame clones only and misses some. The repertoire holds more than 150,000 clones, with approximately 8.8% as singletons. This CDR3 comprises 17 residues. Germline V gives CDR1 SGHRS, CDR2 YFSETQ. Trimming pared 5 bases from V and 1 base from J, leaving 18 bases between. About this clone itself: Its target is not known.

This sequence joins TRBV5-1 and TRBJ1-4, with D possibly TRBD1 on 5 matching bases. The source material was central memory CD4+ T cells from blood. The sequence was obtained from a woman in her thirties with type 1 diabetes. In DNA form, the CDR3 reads TGCGCCAGCAGAATACTAAGGGGATTTGAAACTAATGAAAAACTGTTTTTT. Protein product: CASRILRGFETNEKLFF.